This record covers a single T cell receptor beta chain. Its antigen is not identified. This specimen belongs to a study of immune evolution from preneoplasia to lung adenocarcinoma. Study findings and constraints: Top clone frequencies peaked in normal lung, apparently declining through invasive adenocarcinoma. Normal lung had highest clonality; later lesions appeared denser, more diverse.

Sequenced by immunoSEQ multiplex PCR; TCRdb stores in-frame clones only, minus some. The table includes 8,800 or so clones, around 84% detected once. Germline-derived CDR1 and CDR2 are LNHNV and YYDKDF (reference sequence). The CDR3 has 13 amino acids. V shed 2 bases and J shed 2 bases, with 3 bases lying between them. H&E slides confirmed each diagnosis, reviewed by two pathologists independently. This receptor was taken from a person between 65 and 79 years old with lung adenocarcinoma. The sequencing input was FFPE adjacent normal lung tissue. The rearrangement uses TRBV15 and TRBJ1-4, with D hard to call. The CDR3 is CATSRPTNEKLFF. The CDR3 DNA reads TGTGCCACCAGCAGACCGACTAATGAAAAACTGTTTTTT.